This TCR beta chain emerged from a study of early stage breast cancer tumors. Deletions cut 6 bases from V and 5 bases from J, with 19 bases between. CDR3 size: 16 residues. Germline V lookup: CDR1 MDHEN, CDR2 SYDVKM. Clones were read by immunoSEQ multiplex PCR, and TCRdb kept only the in-frame ones, dropping some. This sample yields 35,000 to 45,000 clones, of which roughly 70% are seen a single time; 6.5% to 8% belongs to the top ten. The sample comprised blood. The V gene is TRBV28, the J gene TRBJ1-4, with TRBD1 as a possible D gene (6 bases). The receptor's source is a person in their 60s with breast cancer. The CDR3: CASSRRQDVRNEKLFF. The CDR3 DNA sequence: TGTGCCAGCAGCCGTAGACAGGACGTCAGAAATGAAAAACTGTTTTTT.